These 18 T cell receptor beta chains originate from one sample sequenced in a study of T cells in Graves' hyperthyroidism and ophthalmopathy. Template material for amplifying TCR beta CDR3 regions consisted of RNA transcripts. The HTBI primer set drove a first-round RT-PCR of the TCR CDR3. TCRdb itself ran the multiplex PCR reads through MiXCR, one entry per CDR3 protein. This sample has about 590,000 distinct CDR3 sequences, with 15% to 19% found just once. The sample comprised blood. These receptors all stem from a woman aged 25 to 39 with Graves' hyperthyroidism.

This clonotype was observed many times. The chain employs TRBV27 and TRBJ2-1; D is ambiguous. The germline V and J ends were trimmed by 3 bases and 5 bases, with 8 bases remaining between them. CDR1 is MNHEY, CDR2 SMNVEV, per germline (reference sequence). This CDR3 region has 13 residues. CDR3 bases: TGTGCCAGCAGTTTGCGCCGTGACAATGAGCAGTTCTTC. Protein: CASSLRRDNEQFF.

This clonotype has only a few counts. This sequence joins TRBV11-3 and TRBJ2-7; 8 bases line up with TRBD2. V shed 5 bases, J shed 1 base, and the junction held 10 bases outside the gene matches. The germline CDR1 and CDR2 sequences are SGHNT and YENEEA. The CDR3 runs 16 residues. The chain's CDR3 is CASSPKRREESYEQYF. In nucleotides, the CDR3 is TGTGCCAGCAGCCCAAAGAGGCGGGAGGAATCCTACGAGCAGTACTTC.

In its sample, this clonotype was seen many times. This sequence joins TRBV18 and TRBJ2-1; 7 bases map to TRBD1. Germline values: CDR1 KGHSH, CDR2 LQKENI. Trimming removed 0 bases from V and 4 bases from J; junction bases left unmatched: 6. This CDR3 contains 16 residues. This CDR3 reads CASSPPSGQSYNEQFF. Written as DNA, the CDR3 is TGTGCCAGCTCACCACCGTCGGGACAGAGTTACAATGAGCAGTTCTTC.

This clonotype showed up just a few times. The V and J genes are TRBV6-1 and TRBJ1-1; tentative D call: TRBD1 (6 bases). V lost 5 bases, J lost 1 base, and 17 bases lay in between. Germline V gene lookup returns CDR1 MNHNS and CDR2 SASEGT. The length of the CDR3 is 16 residues. The CDR3 nucleotides read TGTGCCAGCAGTAAGAACAGGGAAAGGGGGAACACTGAAGCTTTCTTT. Translated, it gives CASSKNRERGNTEAFF.

Ten or more counts support this clonotype. The chain joins TRBV3-1 to TRBJ2-7; D ambiguous. Between the trimmed V and J ends, which lost 1 base and 2 bases, there was a span of 6 bases. The germline gives CDR1 LGHDT, CDR2 YNNKEL (reference sequence). CDR3 length: 13 amino acids. The CDR3 reads CASSQGSTYEQYF. The CDR3 nucleotides read TGTGCCAGCAGCCAAGGGAGTACCTACGAGCAGTACTTC.

This clonotype was seen repeatedly, ten times or more. The chain has TRBV20-1 and TRBJ1-1, with D possibly matching TRBD1 (5 bases). The V gene lost 6 bases and the J gene lost 1 base, with 9 bases spanning the gap. The CDR3 loop spans 12 amino acids. Germline V CDR1 and CDR2: DFQATT, SNEGSKA (reference sequence). The CDR3 spells CSAHRQNTEAFF. Here the CDR3 DNA reads TGCAGTGCCCACAGGCAGAACACTGAAGCTTTCTTT.

V and J are TRBV27 and TRBJ2-7; 8 bases fit TRBD2. CDR3 length equals 16 residues. Germline CDR1 is MNHEY and CDR2 is SMNVEV (reference sequence). V was clipped by 6 bases and J by 3 bases; unmatched bases: 13. The CDR3 DNA sequence: TGTGCCAGCAGAGAGCTCGGGGGGGTTGAAGTCTACGAGCAGTACTTC. Protein sequence: CASRELGGVEVYEQYF.

About this clonotype: This may arise from a read error, as a much more abundant clone is one base away. The gene calls are TRBV12-3 or TRBV12-4 and TRBJ1-2, with 9 positions matching TRBD1. The junction had 12 bases not matched to a gene; V was cut back by 8 bases and J by 8 bases. The CDR3 sequence is 14 residues long. CDR3 protein: CASGPAGQGKGYTF. The CDR3 region has the DNA TGTGCCAGCGGTCCAGCCGGACAGGGGAAGGGCTACACCTTC.

Many counts were recorded for this clonotype. The rearrangement links TRBV6-2 or TRBV6-3 to TRBJ1-1; 8 nucleotides agree with TRBD1. Germline V gene sequence: CDR1 MNHEY, CDR2 SVGEGT. The CDR3 is made up of 13 amino acids. V trimming: 9 bases; J trimming: 0 bases; junction bases outside the gene matches: 3. For the CDR3, the DNA is TGTGCCAGTAACAGGGGGGTGAACACTGAAGCTTTCTTT. Amino acids: CASNRGVNTEAFF.

There are many counts of this clonotype. The chain uses TRBV6-2 or TRBV6-3 and TRBJ2-1; D remains unclear. V gave up 5 bases and J gave up 3 bases, with 14 bases separating them. The CDR3 totals 15 residues. Germline CDR1 MNHEY, CDR2 SVGEGT. The CDR3 region is CASSNLDRDYNEQFF. The CDR3 DNA is TGTGCCAGCAGTAACCTGGACCGAGACTACAATGAGCAGTTCTTC.

This clonotype was observed many times. The rearrangement uses TRBV7-9 and TRBJ2-7, with 8 bases fitting TRBD1. V was clipped by 5 bases and J by 4 bases; unmatched bases: 10. CDR1 and CDR2 (germline): SEHNR, FQNEAQ (reference sequence). The CDR3 is 15 residues long. For the CDR3, the DNA is TGTGCCAGCAGCACAAGACAGGGGAACGGGTACGAGCAGTACTTC. The encoded protein is CASSTRQGNGYEQYF.

This clonotype was seen ten or more times. The rearrangement uses TRBV27 and TRBJ2-7; a possible D gene is TRBD2 (6 bases). The germline gives CDR1 MNHEY, CDR2 SMNVEV (reference sequence). The CDR3 is 14 residues long. The V end was cut by 3 bases, the J end by 2 bases, with 11 bases between. CDR3 sequence (DNA): TGTGCCAGCAGTTTGCGGGGTACTGCCTACGAGCAGTACTTC. It codes for CASSLRGTAYEQYF.

The sample holds a few counts of this clonotype. The V and J genes are TRBV6-2 or TRBV6-3 and TRBJ2-1; 7 bases fit TRBD2. V trimming: 5 bases; J trimming: 8 bases; junction bases outside the gene matches: 15. This CDR3 is built from 16 residues. Germline lookup yields CDR1 MNHEY and CDR2 SVGEGT. The CDR3 region has the DNA TGTGCCAGCAGTACCTGGAGTAGCGGGTTCTGGGATGAGCAGTTCTTC. This translates into CASSTWSSGFWDEQFF.

This chain connects TRBV28 to TRBJ1-1; 12 nucleotides match TRBD1. Trimming removed 5 bases from V and 5 bases from J; junction bases left unmatched: 9. There are 16 residues in the CDR3. Germline CDR1 is MDHEN and CDR2 is SYDVKM. CDR3 amino acids: CASSLPGQGARTEAFF. Written as DNA, the CDR3 is TGTGCCAGCAGTCTCCCGGGACAGGGGGCGCGGACTGAAGCTTTCTTT.

This clonotype was detected ten times or more. The rearrangement links TRBV2 to TRBJ1-2; D is ambiguous. Trimming removed 1 base at V and 7 bases at J, with 4 bases between. This CDR3 comprises 11 residues. Germline CDR1 reads SNHLY; CDR2 reads FYNNEI. CDR3 nucleotide sequence: TGTGCCAGCAGTGAAGAGGTTGGCTACACCTTC. The encoded protein is CASSEEVGYTF.

The table lists this clonotype with many counts. This rearrangement joins TRBV5-1 to TRBJ2-1, with 10 bases that match TRBD1. From germline, CDR1 is SGHRS and CDR2 YFSETQ. V shed 0 bases, J shed 9 bases, and the junction held 6 bases outside the gene matches. This CDR3 is built from 15 residues. CDR3 sequence reads: CASSLGDRGYGEQFF. The CDR3 bases are TGCGCCAGCAGCTTGGGGGACAGGGGATATGGTGAGCAGTTCTTC.

At least ten counts were recorded for this clonotype. The chain employs TRBV5-4 and TRBJ2-1; TRBD1 agrees at 9 bases. The CDR3 runs to 14 residues. With 4 bases clipped from V and 5 bases from J, the junction kept 4 bases outside the gene matches. CDR1 is SGHNT, CDR2 YYREEE, per germline (reference sequence). The CDR3 sequence: CASSRDRVDNEQFF. The CDR3 region has the DNA TGTGCCAGCAGCAGGGACAGGGTCGACAATGAGCAGTTCTTC.

This clonotype has only a few counts. This chain joins TRBV9 and TRBJ2-3, with D unclear. The CDR3 consists of 14 residues. Trimming removed 3 bases at V and 8 bases at J, with 16 bases between. Germline V lookup: CDR1 SGDLS, CDR2 YYNGEE. The CDR3 DNA reads as TGTGCCAGCAGCGGCAGCATCCCGGATGGTACGCAGTATTTT. Its protein is CASSGSIPDGTQYF.